These 15 T cell receptor beta chains originate from one sample sequenced in a study of blood T cell repertoires in COVID-19. Profiling relied on immunoSEQ multiplex PCR, and the TCRdb table lists in-frame clones only, not all of them. The sample gives 300,000 or so clones, 80% to 90% of which show up once; roughly 6.7% is in the top ten. Sequenced sample: peripheral blood. The receptors were sampled from a man aged 18 to 29 who had recovered from COVID-19.

This clone has just one count. V and J are TRBV4-2 and TRBJ2-2, with 15 bases identical to TRBD2. Losses at the gene ends were 6 bases for V and 11 bases for J; bases not matched to a gene: 10. This CDR3 has 16 amino acids. Per germline, CDR1 LGHNA and CDR2 YNFKEQ. CDR3 sequence (DNA): TGTGCCAGCAGTGGCGGGACTAGCGGGGGGTCCGCTGAGCTGTTTTTT. Translated: CASSGGTSGGSAELFF.

The J gene is TRBJ2-7, the V gene TRBV5-1; D is possibly TRBD1 (5 bases). The CDR3 spans 13 residues. Looked up from germline, CDR1 is SGHRS and CDR2 is YFSETQ. With 0 bases removed from V and 3 bases from J, the gap between germline ends came to 7 bases. The CDR3 is CASSLGQNYEQYF. The DNA of the CDR3 is TGCGCCAGCAGCTTGGGACAGAACTACGAGCAGTACTTC.

This clone has a handful of counts. The genes are TRBV10-1 and TRBJ1-4; 7 bases agree with TRBD1. J was trimmed by 10 bases and V by 10 bases; bases with no gene match: 15. The CDR3 covers 14 residues. Germline-derived CDR1 and CDR2 are WNHNN and SYGVQD (reference sequence). Here the CDR3 DNA reads TGCGCCACCAAGGGAAGACAGGGATATCCAAAACTGTTTTTT. Residues: CATKGRQGYPKLFF.

The rearrangement links TRBV7-9 to TRBJ2-3; D remains ambiguous. V lost 8 bases, J lost 2 bases, and 5 bases lay in between. The CDR3 is 11 residues long. Per germline, CDR1 SEHNR and CDR2 FQNEAQ (reference sequence). DNA for the CDR3: TGTGCCAGCCCTACCACAGATACGCAGTATTTT. Protein: CASPTTDTQYF.

The genes are TRBV2 and TRBJ2-1, with D possibly matching TRBD1 (5 bases). CDR3 length: 13 amino acids. V was clipped by 4 bases and J by 4 bases, with 8 bases between them. Germline CDR1 SNHLY, CDR2 FYNNEI. The CDR3 here is CASSGDRYNEQFF. In DNA, the CDR3 is TGTGCCAGCAGTGGAGACAGATACAATGAGCAGTTCTTC.

The chain employs TRBV5-5 and TRBJ1-3; maybe TRBD1 (5 bases). Per germline, CDR1 SGHKS and CDR2 YYEKEE (reference sequence). With 0 bases removed from V and 1 base from J, the gap between germline ends came to 11 bases. This CDR3 comprises 16 residues. CDR3 in DNA: TGTGCCAGCAGCTTGGTAATCGGGGGATCTGGAAACACCATATATTTT. Residues: CASSLVIGGSGNTIYF.

This chain links TRBV2 with TRBJ1-1; D gene uncertain. Germline assignment: CDR1 SNHLY and CDR2 FYNNEI. There are 12 residues in the CDR3. The germline V and J ends were trimmed by 11 bases and 5 bases, with 15 bases remaining between them. CDR3 residues: CAAFEGRTEAFF. CDR3 sequence (DNA): TGTGCCGCGTTCGAGGGCAGAACTGAAGCTTTCTTT.

The CDR3 DNA reads TGCGCCAGCAGCCAGGGGGCAGGTGAGCAGTTCTTC. Protein: CASSQGAGEQFF. The rearrangement joins TRBV5-1 to TRBJ2-1, with 8 positions matching TRBD1. Germline CDR1 and CDR2: SGHRS and YFSETQ. J lost 9 bases, V lost 4 bases, and 3 bases had no gene match. The CDR3 is made up of 12 amino acids.

This rearrangement joins TRBV18 to TRBJ2-1; 7 bases are a match to TRBD2. J lost 7 bases, V lost 7 bases, and 7 bases had no gene match. Germline V gene data show CDR1 as KGHSH and CDR2 as LQKENI. The CDR3 has 13 residues. The CDR3 region is CASWGGSGNEQFF. CDR3 sequence (DNA): TGTGCCAGCTGGGGGGGAAGCGGAAATGAGCAGTTCTTC.

The V and J genes are TRBV10-3 and TRBJ1-1; TRBD1 matches at 9 bases. Germline V lookup: CDR1 ENHRY, CDR2 SYGVKD. V shed 3 bases and J 2 bases; nucleotides not matched to a gene: 7. The CDR3 length is 16 residues. CDR3 residues: CAISDRTGDLNTEAFF. Here the CDR3 DNA reads TGTGCCATCAGTGATAGGACAGGGGATCTTAACACTGAAGCTTTCTTT.

V gene TRBV15 combines with J gene TRBJ1-3, with 7 bases identical to TRBD1. CDR1 and CDR2 (germline): LNHNV, YYDKDF (reference sequence). Trimming took 0 bases from V and 0 from J; bases not matched to a gene: 8. This CDR3 spans 18 amino acids. In DNA form, the CDR3 reads TGTGCCACCAGCAGAGATGGGGCAGGGGGTCCCTCTGGAAACACCATATATTTT. This translates into CATSRDGAGGPSGNTIYF.

This chain links TRBV7-8 with TRBJ1-4; D remains ambiguous. The CDR3 is 14 residues long. Trimming removed 5 bases from V and 8 bases from J, with 15 bases in between. CDR1 and CDR2 from the germline V gene are SGHVS and FQNEAQ. In DNA, the CDR3 is TGTGCCAGCAGCCCCGACGGGGAGAGGGAAAAACTGTTTTTT. Protein sequence: CASSPDGEREKLFF.

The chain uses TRBV27 and TRBJ2-7, with 8 bases lining up with TRBD1. V was pared by 6 bases and J by 3 bases, with 10 bases of the junction left unmatched. This CDR3 has 15 residues. Germline-derived CDR1 and CDR2 are MNHEY and SMNVEV (reference sequence). The DNA for the CDR3 is TGTGCCAGCAGCGCCCTGGGACAGGCTTACTACGAGCAGTACTTC. Amino acid sequence: CASSALGQAYYEQYF.

This rearrangement joins TRBV7-9 to TRBJ2-7; 9 bases are shared with TRBD1. Germline-derived CDR1 and CDR2 are SEHNR and FQNEAQ (reference sequence). V shed 7 bases and J 4 bases; nucleotides not matched to a gene: 5. The CDR3 totals 13 residues. CDR3 protein: CASTGTGRYEQYF. Here the CDR3 DNA reads TGTGCCAGCACCGGGACAGGGCGATACGAGCAGTACTTC.

V gene TRBV24-1 combines with J gene TRBJ2-2, with 9 nucleotides matching TRBD1. After removal of 4 bases from V and 7 bases from J, the junction contained 6 bases not matched to a gene. Germline V gene data show CDR1 as KGHDR and CDR2 as SFDVKD. The CDR3 is 15 residues long. The CDR3: CATSDRGQGGGELFF. Here the CDR3 DNA reads TGTGCCACCAGTGACCGGGGACAGGGCGGCGGGGAGCTGTTTTTT.